This T cell receptor (beta chain) came from a study of blood T cell repertoires in COVID-19. The CDR3 contains 15 residues. From germline, CDR1 is MNHNS and CDR2 SASEGT. Trimming removed 3 bases from V and 4 bases from J, with 12 bases in between. Per the authors' pipeline: Scientists estimated how many nucleated cells there were by amplifying reference gene primers. The assay was immunoSEQ multiplex PCR, and TCRdb's table has in-frame clones only and misses some. That table is the source of V, J and clone size, and D and trimming were worked out from the DNA. The sample yields about 190,000 clones, 75% to 90% seen once.

This chain links TRBV6-1 with TRBJ1-4; D is unresolved. Sequenced: peripheral blood. This TCR came from a middle-aged man with acute or convalescent COVID-19. CDR3 sequence reads: CASSEVLLRNEKLFF. The CDR3 region has the DNA TGTGCCAGCAGTGAGGTACTCCTACGTAATGAAAAACTGTTTTTT.